The clone carrying this T cell receptor (beta chain) was recorded at least ten times. Its antigen is as yet unknown. These data originate in a study of early T cells in non-severe SARS-CoV-2 infection. Study-level findings and limits: There was a bias toward anti-spike CD8 responses in VDJdb matching, which missed private and CD4 specificities.

V lost 1 base and J lost 4, with 14 bases in between. There are 15 residues in the CDR3. The germline CDR1 and CDR2 sequences are SGHRS and YFSETQ. TCRdb itself ran the 5' RACE reads through MiXCR, one entry per CDR3 protein. The data show about 28,000 distinct CDR3 sequences, 6% to 7.5% seen once. The V call is TRBV5-1, the J call TRBJ2-5; D call uncertain. This specimen was whole blood, taken at baseline. This TCR came from an adult who was a healthcare worker with PCR-confirmed SARS-CoV-2 infection or an uninfected control (not recorded which). The CDR3 DNA follows: TGCGCCAGCAGCTTGACAACGACGGTTCGAGAGACCCAGTACTTC. It encodes CASSLTTTVRETQYF.